The sequence of this T cell receptor (beta chain) was determined in a study of T-cell reconstitution after alpha-beta-depleted transplantation in children. This CDR3 has 15 amino acids. Germline CDR1 DFQATT, CDR2 SNEGSKA (reference sequence). V shed 6 bases, J shed 3 bases, and the junction held 5 bases outside the gene matches. Unique molecular identifiers tagged the TCRbeta library. In TCRdb, the PCR reads were re-called with MiXCR into one record per CDR3 protein. The sample has 90,000 to 150,000 distinct CDR3 sequences; 23% are singletons. This clonotype appeared many times. The V call is TRBV20-1, the J call TRBJ2-3; 14 bases map to TRBD2. The specimen was PBMCs, mostly from graft donor cells, collected 180 days after TCRalphabeta/CD19-depleted stem cell transplant. This TCR was sampled from a male patient under 10 years old who had a stem cell transplant for chronic granulomatous disease, so the T cells may come from the graft donor. The CDR3 coding sequence is TGCAGTGCACCCGGGACTAGCGGGGGAACAGATACGCAGTATTTT. Residues: CSAPGTSGGTDTQYF.